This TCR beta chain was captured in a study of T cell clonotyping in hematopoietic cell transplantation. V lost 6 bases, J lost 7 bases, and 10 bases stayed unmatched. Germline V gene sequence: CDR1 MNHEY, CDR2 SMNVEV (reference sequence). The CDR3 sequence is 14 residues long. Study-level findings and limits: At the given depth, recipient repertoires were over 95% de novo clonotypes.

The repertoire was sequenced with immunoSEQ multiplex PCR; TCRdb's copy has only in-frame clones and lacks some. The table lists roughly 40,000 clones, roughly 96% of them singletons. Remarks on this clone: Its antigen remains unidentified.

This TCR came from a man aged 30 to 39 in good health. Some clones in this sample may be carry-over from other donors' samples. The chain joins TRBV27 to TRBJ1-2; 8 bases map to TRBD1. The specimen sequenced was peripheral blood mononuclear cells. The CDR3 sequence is CASRGTGQGGGYTF. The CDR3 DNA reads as TGTGCCAGCAGGGGGACAGGCCAAGGGGGTGGCTACACCTTC.